This is a list of T cell receptor beta chains from one sample in a study of cytomegalovirus exposure and HLA in healthy donors. Only in-frame clones appear in the TCRdb table, and some are missing; sequencing was by immunoSEQ multiplex PCR. This table has 120,000 or so clones, roughly four fifths appearing once. What was sequenced was PBMCs. The source is a woman between 40 and 50 years old in good health and CMV-seronegative. The conserved cysteine and the conserved F or W are not part of the CDR3 here.

>12|TRBV25-1
ASIEGGVEDTQY
>13|TRBV28
ASRQYRGLDYGYT
>12|TRBV2
ATSGQGGGTEAF
>15|TRBV9
ASSVVAAGGGGAEQF
>14|TRBV27
ASSGGRLTPPDTQY
>14|TRBV5-1
ASSLSLWDSSYEQY
>15|TRBV28
ASRLAGGRLSYNEQF
>14|TRBV7-2
ASSFTSSSSGNTIY
>11|TRBV5-1
ASSLAEVYEQY
>12|TRBV5-1
ASSSGAGNYEQY
>14|TRBV28
ASSQGTGDGHTEAF
>13|TRBV6-5
ASSYTSGLWNEQF
>13|TRBV7-9
SSSGGERTFNEQF
>14|TRBV5-1
ASSLMTGGRTDTQY
>14|TRBV28
ASSQGQGFQAYGYT
>13|TRBV5-1
ASSLSGQGGNEQF
>14|TRBV5-6
ASSDRVLADTGELF
>13|TRBV5-1
ASSLTGGENTEAF
>11|TRBV6-1
ASSDRGLKTQY
>13|TRBV11-2
ASSFGDYNTGELF
>10|TRBV2
ASRSRGTEAF